This T cell receptor beta chain was recorded in a study of somatic mutations in cytotoxic T cells in rheumatoid arthritis. Overall study context: Certain V beta antibody-stained T-cell populations, V beta1+ cells sequenced for TCRB among them, were flow-sorted to nearly 100% purity.

Unmatched junction bases numbered 1, after V lost 8 bases and J lost 5 bases. This CDR3 has 12 amino acids. Germline V CDR1 and CDR2: MNHNS, SASEGT. The assay was immunoSEQ multiplex PCR, and TCRdb's table has in-frame clones only and misses some. Among nearly 20,000 clones, approximately 80% were seen once, and the ten largest hold about 10%. The sequence came from a woman aged 45-59 years in good health. Sequenced input: CD8+ T cells sorted from blood. The rearrangement uses TRBV6-1 and TRBJ1-2, with 11 bases lining up with TRBD1. The CDR3 nucleotides are TGTGCCAGCCGGGACAGGGGGTATGGCTACACCTTC. Its protein product is CASRDRGYGYTF.